This TCR beta chain comes out of a study of blood T cell repertoires in COVID-19. Study background: Collection of acute and convalescent COVID-19 samples took place in the United States, Italy and Spain.

How the authors handled the data: Amplified reference gene primers provided the basis for estimating nucleated cell counts. Only in-frame clones appear in the TCRdb table, and some are missing; sequencing was by immunoSEQ multiplex PCR. V, J and clone size are those of that table, while D and trimming were read from the DNA. This sample has fewer than 130,000 clones, with around 91% found just once. Germline V gene data show CDR1 as MNHEY and CDR2 as SVGAGI. V dropped 4 bases and J dropped 5; count of bases not matched to a gene: 7. CDR3 size: 14 residues. The chain combines TRBV6-5 with TRBJ2-5; 7 bases are shared with TRBD1. The receptor was isolated from a woman of 80 years or more with acute or convalescent COVID-19. The sample taken for sequencing was peripheral blood. The CDR3 nucleotides are TGTGCCAGCAGTTCCACAGGGGAATGGGAGACCCAGTACTTC. Its protein is CASSSTGEWETQYF.